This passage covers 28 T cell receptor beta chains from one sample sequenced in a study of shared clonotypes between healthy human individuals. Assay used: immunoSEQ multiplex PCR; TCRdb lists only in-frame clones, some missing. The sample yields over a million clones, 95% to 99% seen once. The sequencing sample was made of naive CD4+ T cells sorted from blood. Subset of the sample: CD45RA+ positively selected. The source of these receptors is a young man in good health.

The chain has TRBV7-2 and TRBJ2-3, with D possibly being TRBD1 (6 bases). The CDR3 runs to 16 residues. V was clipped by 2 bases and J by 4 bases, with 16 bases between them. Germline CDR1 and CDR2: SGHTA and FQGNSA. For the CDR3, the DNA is TGTGCCAGCAGCTTAACAGGGCCCCTTCCTGCAGATACGCAGTATTTT. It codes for CASSLTGPLPADTQYF.

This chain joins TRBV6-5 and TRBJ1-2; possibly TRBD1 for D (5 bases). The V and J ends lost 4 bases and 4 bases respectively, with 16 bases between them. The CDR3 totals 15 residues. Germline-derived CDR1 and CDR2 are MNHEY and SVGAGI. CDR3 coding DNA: TGTGCCAGCAGTTCGCGGGGACGCCTAGGCTATGGCTACACCTTC. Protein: CASSSRGRLGYGYTF.

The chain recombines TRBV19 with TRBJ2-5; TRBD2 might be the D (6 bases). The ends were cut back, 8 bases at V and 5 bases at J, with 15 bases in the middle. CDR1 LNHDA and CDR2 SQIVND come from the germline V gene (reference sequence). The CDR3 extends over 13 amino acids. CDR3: CASRRVGGETQYF. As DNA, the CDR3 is TGTGCCAGTCGGAGGGTGGGGGGTGAGACCCAGTACTTC.

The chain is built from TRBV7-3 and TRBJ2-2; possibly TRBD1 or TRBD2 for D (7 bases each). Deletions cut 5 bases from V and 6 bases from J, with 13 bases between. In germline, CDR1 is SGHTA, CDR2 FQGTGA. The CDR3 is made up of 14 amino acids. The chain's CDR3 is CASSPRGGPGELFF. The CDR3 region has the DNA TGTGCCAGCAGCCCCAGGGGGGGCCCCGGGGAGCTGTTTTTT.

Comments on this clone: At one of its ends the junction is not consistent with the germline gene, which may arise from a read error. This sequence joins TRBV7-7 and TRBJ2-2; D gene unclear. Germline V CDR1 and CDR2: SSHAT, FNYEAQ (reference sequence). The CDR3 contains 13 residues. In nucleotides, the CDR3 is TGTGCTAGCAGCTCGTATACAAGCGGGGAGCTGTTTTTT. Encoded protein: CASSSYTSGELFF.

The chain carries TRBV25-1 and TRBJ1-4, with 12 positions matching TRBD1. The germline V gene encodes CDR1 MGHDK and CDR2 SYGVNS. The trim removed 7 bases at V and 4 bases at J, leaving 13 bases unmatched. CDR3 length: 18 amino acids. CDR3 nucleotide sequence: TGTGCCAGCACCGACACGAGCGGGACAGGGGGCGGTAATGAAAAACTGTTTTTT. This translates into CASTDTSGTGGGNEKLFF.

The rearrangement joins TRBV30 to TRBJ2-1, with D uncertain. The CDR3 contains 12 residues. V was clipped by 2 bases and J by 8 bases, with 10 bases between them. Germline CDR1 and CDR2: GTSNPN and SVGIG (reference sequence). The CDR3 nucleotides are TGTGCCTGGAGTCGGACGTTGGATGAGCAGTTCTTC. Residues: CAWSRTLDEQFF.

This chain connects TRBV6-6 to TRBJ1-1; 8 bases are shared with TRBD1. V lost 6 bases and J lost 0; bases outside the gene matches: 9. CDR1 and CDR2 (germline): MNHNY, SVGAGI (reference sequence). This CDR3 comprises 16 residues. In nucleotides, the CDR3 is TGTGCCAGCAGCCCAGGGACAGGAATCATGAACACTGAAGCTTTCTTT. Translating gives CASSPGTGIMNTEAFF.

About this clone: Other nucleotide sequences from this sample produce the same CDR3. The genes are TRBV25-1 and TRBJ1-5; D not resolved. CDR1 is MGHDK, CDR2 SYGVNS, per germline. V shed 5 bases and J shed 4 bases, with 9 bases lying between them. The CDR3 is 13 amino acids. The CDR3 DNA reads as TGTGCCAGCAGTCCTCAAGGAAATCAGCCCCAGCATTTT. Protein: CASSPQGNQPQHF.

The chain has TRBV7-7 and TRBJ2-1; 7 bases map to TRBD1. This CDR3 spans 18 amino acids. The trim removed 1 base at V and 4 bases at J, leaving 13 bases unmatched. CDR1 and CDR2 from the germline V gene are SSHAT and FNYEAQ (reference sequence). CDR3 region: CASSLDFPPGQPYNEQFF. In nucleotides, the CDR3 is TGTGCCAGCAGCTTAGATTTCCCCCCGGGACAGCCTTACAATGAGCAGTTCTTC.

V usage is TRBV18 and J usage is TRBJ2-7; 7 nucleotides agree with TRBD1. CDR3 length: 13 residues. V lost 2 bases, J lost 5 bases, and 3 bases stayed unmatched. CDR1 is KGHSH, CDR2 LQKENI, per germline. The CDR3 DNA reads TGTGCCAGCTCACCAGAGACAGGGAACGAGCAGTACTTC. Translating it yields CASSPETGNEQYF.

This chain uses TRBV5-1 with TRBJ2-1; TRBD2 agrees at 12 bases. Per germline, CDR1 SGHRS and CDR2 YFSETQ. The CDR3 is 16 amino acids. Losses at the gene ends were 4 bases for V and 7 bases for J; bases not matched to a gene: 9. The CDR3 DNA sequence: TGCGCCAGCAGCCCAGGACTAGCGGGATCGGCGAATGAGCAGTTCTTC. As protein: CASSPGLAGSANEQFF.

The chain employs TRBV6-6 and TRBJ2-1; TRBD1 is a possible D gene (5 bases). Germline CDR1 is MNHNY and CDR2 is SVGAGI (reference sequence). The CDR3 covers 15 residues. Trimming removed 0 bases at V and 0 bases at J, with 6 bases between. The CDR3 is CASSYSRGSYNEQFF. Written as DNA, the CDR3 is TGTGCCAGCAGTTACTCAAGGGGCTCCTACAATGAGCAGTTCTTC.

The CDR3, as DNA: TGTGCCAGCTCACCACCTAGGACAGAGGGTGACTCTGGGGCCAACGTCCTGACTTTC. Encoded protein: CASSPPRTEGDSGANVLTF. The chain has TRBV18 and TRBJ2-6, with D possibly matching TRBD1 (6 bases). V shed 0 bases and J shed 0 bases, with 15 bases lying between them. Germline V gene lookup returns CDR1 KGHSH and CDR2 LQKENI. The CDR3 is made up of 19 amino acids.

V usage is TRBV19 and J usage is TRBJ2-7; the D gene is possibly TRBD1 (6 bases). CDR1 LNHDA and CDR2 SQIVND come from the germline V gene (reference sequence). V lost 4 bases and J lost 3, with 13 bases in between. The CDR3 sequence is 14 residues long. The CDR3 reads CASSTSGHLYEQYF. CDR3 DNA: TGTGCCAGTAGTACTTCGGGACACCTCTACGAGCAGTACTTC.

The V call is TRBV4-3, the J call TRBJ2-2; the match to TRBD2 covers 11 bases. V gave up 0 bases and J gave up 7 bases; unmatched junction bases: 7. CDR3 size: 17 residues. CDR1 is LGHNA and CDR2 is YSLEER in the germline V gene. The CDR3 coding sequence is TGCGCCAGCAGCCAAGATCCTACTAGCGGGAGCGGCGGGGAGCTGTTTTTT. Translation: CASSQDPTSGSGGELFF.

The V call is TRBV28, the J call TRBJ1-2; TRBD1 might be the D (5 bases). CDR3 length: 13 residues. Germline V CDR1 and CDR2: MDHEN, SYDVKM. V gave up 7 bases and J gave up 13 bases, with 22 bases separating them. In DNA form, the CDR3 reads TGTGCCAGCACCACCCCCGGGGGGGAGGTAGCCACCTTC. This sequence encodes CASTTPGGEVATF.

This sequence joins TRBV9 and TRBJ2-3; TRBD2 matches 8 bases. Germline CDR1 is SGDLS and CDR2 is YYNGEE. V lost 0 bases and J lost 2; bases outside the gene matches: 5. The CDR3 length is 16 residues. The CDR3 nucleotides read TGTGCCAGCAGCGTAGGTAGCGGGACTTTCACAGATACGCAGTATTTT. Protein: CASSVGSGTFTDTQYF.

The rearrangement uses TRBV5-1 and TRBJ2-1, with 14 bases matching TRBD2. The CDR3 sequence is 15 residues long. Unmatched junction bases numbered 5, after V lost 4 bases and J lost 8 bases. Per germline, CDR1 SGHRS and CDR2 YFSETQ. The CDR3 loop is CASSRGTSGSDEQFF. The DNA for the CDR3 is TGCGCCAGCAGCCGGGGGACTAGCGGGAGCGATGAGCAGTTCTTC. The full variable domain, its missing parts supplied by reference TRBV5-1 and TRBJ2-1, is KAGVTQTPRYLIKTRGQQVTLSCSPISGHRSVSWYQQTPGQGLQFLFEYFSETQRNKGNFPGRFSGRQFSNSRSEMNVSTLELGDSALYLCASSRGTSGSDEQFFGPGTRLTVL.

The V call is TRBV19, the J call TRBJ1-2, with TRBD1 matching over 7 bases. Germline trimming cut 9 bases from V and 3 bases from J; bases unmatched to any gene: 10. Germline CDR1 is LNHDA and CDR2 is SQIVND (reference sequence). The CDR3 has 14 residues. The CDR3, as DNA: TGTGCCAGCCGGAGGGGGCAGGATTACTATGGCTACACCTTC. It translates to CASRRGQDYYGYTF.

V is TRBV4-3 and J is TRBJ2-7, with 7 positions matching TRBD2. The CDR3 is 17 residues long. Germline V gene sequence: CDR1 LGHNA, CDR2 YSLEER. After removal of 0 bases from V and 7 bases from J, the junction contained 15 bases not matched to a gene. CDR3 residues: CASSQDGGDPRSGEQYF. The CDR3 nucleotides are TGCGCCAGCAGCCAAGATGGGGGGGACCCCAGATCCGGAGAGCAGTACTTC.

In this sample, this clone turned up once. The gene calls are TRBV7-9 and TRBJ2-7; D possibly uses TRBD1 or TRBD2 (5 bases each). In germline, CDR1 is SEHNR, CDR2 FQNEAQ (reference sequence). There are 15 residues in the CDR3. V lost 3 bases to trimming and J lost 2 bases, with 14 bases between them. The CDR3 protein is CASSFLGPPAYEQYF. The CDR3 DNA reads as TGTGCCAGCAGCTTCTTGGGACCGCCAGCCTACGAGCAGTACTTC.

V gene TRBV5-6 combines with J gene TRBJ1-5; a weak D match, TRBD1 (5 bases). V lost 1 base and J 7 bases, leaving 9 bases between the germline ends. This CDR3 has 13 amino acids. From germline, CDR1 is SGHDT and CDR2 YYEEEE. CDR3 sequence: CASSLTGRQPQHF. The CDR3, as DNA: TGTGCCAGCAGCTTGACAGGTCGCCAGCCCCAGCATTTT.

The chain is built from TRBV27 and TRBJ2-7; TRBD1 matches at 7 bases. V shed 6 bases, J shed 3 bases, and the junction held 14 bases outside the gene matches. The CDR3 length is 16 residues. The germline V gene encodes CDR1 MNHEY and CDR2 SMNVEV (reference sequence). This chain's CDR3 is CASSRIGSQGLYEQYF. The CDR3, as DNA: TGTGCCAGCAGCCGCATAGGTTCACAGGGGCTCTACGAGCAGTACTTC.

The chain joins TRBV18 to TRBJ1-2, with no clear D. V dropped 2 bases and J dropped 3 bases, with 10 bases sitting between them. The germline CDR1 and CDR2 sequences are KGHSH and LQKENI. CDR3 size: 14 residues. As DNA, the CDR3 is TGTGCCAGCTCACCAGTGATCGGGGACTATGGCTACACCTTC. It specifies CASSPVIGDYGYTF.

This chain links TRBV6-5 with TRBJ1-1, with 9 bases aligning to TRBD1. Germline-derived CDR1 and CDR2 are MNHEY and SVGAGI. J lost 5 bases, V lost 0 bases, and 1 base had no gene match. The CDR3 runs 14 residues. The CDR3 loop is CASSYSGQGTEAFF. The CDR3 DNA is TGTGCCAGCAGTTACTCAGGACAGGGGACTGAAGCTTTCTTT.

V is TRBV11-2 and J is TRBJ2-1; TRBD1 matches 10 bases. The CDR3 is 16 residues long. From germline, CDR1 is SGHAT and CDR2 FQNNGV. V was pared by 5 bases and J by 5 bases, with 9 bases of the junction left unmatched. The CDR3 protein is CASSQPGTGVHNEQFF. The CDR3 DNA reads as TGTGCCAGCAGCCAACCCGGGACAGGGGTTCACAATGAGCAGTTCTTC.

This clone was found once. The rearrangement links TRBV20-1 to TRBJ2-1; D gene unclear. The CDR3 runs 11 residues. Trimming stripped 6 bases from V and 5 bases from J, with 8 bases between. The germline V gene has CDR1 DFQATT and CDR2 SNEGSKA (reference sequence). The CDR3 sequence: CSALINNEQFF. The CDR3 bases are TGCAGTGCCCTAATCAACAATGAGCAGTTCTTC.